This T cell receptor beta chain derives from a study of immune heterogeneity within non-small cell lung tumors. The authors amplified TCR beta CDR3 by multiplex PCR with 32 V and 13 J primers. TCRdb ran MiXCR on the multiplex PCR reads and lists one entry per CDR3 protein. The data show some 4,400 distinct CDR3 sequences, with more than 30% seen just once and approximately 31% held by the top ten. Germline-derived CDR1 and CDR2 are DFQATT and SNEGSKA (reference sequence). The CDR3 runs to 15 residues. Trimming removed 1 base from V and 4 bases from J, with 14 bases in between. Sample share makes this clonotype medium-sized. Its antigen is still unknown. Template input was genomic DNA from bulk tumor (600 ng per sample). Taken during surgery, several biopsies per primary tumor were spaced as far apart as possible within the tumor mass. Untreated, newly diagnosed non-small cell lung cancer patients underwent curative surgery.

Overall study results and limits: Alongside site-unique high-frequency clones, identical dominant CDR3 beta clonotypes recurred across tumor sites within a patient. Local T-cell clonality was recorded as moderately but significantly correlated with local tumor mutational burden, with R about 0.32.

The sequenced material came from lung tumor tissue. This TCR derives from a woman aged 45-65 years with non-small cell lung cancer. V gene TRBV20-1 combines with J gene TRBJ1-3, with a tentative D call TRBD1 (5 bases). CDR3 protein: CSARVGGTEGNTIYF. CDR3 DNA: TGCAGTGCTAGAGTTGGGGGAACAGAAGGAAACACCATATATTTT.